The sample holds many counts of the clone carrying this T cell receptor beta chain. Its specificity is not known. The entry originates in a study of blood T cells in healthy people across ages. A second about 6 to 11 cycle PCR used barcoded and J-beta primers. A tag from a template-switch adaptor with 12 random nucleotides marked each cDNA molecule. MiXCR, run by TCRdb on the 5' RACE reads, gives a single entry per CDR3 protein. Among over 550,000 distinct CDR3 sequences, less than 35% were seen once, and the ten largest hold 15% to 19%. Study-wide results and caveats: Diversity was estimated from one million T cells, and these estimates were considered underestimates.

The V gene lost 7 bases and the J gene lost 1 base, with 14 bases spanning the gap. The germline CDR1 and CDR2 sequences are MNHEY and SMNVEV (reference sequence). This CDR3 comprises 14 residues. This TCR came from a woman aged 80 or over in good health. Specimen: blood. The chain couples TRBV27 to TRBJ2-7; weak D call: TRBD1 (5 bases). The CDR3 coding sequence is TGTGCCAGCAAATCAGGGTGGATATCCTACGAGCAGTACTTC. Amino acid sequence: CASKSGWISYEQYF.